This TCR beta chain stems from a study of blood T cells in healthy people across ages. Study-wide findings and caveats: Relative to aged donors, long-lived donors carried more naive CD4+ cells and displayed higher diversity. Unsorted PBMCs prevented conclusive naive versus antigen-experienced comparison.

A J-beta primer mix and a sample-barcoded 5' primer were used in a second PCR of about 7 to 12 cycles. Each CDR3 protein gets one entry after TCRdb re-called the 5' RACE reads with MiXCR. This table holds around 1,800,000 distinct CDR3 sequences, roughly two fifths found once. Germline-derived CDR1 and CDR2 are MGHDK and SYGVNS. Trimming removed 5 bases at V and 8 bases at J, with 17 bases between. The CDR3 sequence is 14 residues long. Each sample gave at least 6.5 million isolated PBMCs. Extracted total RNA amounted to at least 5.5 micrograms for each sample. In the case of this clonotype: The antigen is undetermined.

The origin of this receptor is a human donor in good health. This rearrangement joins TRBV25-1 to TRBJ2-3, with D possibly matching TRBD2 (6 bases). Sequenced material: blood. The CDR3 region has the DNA TGTGCCAGCAGTCGAGACCATTCGGAGGGTACGCAGTATTTT. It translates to CASSRDHSEGTQYF.